The clone carrying this TCR beta chain is a singleton in its sample. The sample belongs to a study of blood T cell repertoires in COVID-19. About the research overall: COVID-19 samples, acute and convalescent, were from the United States, Italy and Spain. T cells, B-cell-depleted T cells, or PBMCs supplied cDNA or gDNA.

As handled by the study authors: Estimates of nucleated cell counts were drawn from the amplification of reference gene primers. The method was immunoSEQ multiplex PCR; TCRdb's version includes in-frame clones alone and lacks a portion of them. V, J and clone size are taken as reported in that table, and D and trimming were inferred from the DNA itself. The repertoire holds roughly 93,000 clones, 80% to 90% seen once, with more than 0.85% in the top ten. The germline CDR1 and CDR2 sequences are MDHEN and SYDVKM. V was shortened by 6 bases and J by 8 bases, with 13 bases between the two germline ends. This CDR3 is built from 13 residues.

This chain connects TRBV28 to TRBJ1-4; D call uncertain. The specimen was peripheral blood. This receptor was taken from a human donor in a cohort sampled during active COVID-19. This chain's CDR3 is CASSPPLLEKLFF. CDR3 nucleotides: TGTGCCAGCAGCCCTCCCCTTTTGGAAAAACTGTTTTTT.